The clone carrying this T cell receptor (beta chain) was counted between two and nine times. Its matching antigen is unknown. The V gene end was trimmed by 2 bases and the J gene end by 5 bases; junction bases not matched to a gene: 5. The CDR3 runs 15 residues. Germline CDR1 is SGHRS and CDR2 is YFSETQ. These data are taken from a study of T-cell memory formation after mild COVID-19. Study context: Across donors, TCR clusters were largely donor specific.

5'RACE, which relied on constant-segment primers, yielded TCR alpha and TCR beta cDNA libraries carrying sample barcodes and UMIs. TCRdb reanalysed the 5' RACE reads using MiXCR and keeps one entry per CDR3 protein. The sample includes 85,000 to 130,000 distinct CDR3 sequences, about 15% seen only once; the top ten take 25% to 30%. Points from the study as a whole: Cross-reactive memory apparently joined, as some responding clones appeared in pre-infection memory. Shrinking CD4+ clones were chiefly CM and EM; CD8+ ones were chiefly EMRA.

V and J are TRBV5-1 and TRBJ2-1, with 9 bases that match TRBD1. Material: PBMCs or a T cell subset sorted from them (not recorded which). This receptor was identified in an adult woman who had mild COVID-19 (a few samples of this study predate the infection). Cell type and time point are not known. The CDR3 DNA follows: TGCGCCAGCAGCTTTGGGGACAGGGCCCACAATGAGCAGTTCTTC. The encoded protein is CASSFGDRAHNEQFF. Variable domain in full (rest from reference TRBV5-1 and TRBJ2-1): KAGVTQTPRYLIKTRGQQVTLSCSPISGHRSVSWYQQTPGQGLQFLFEYFSETQRNKGNFPGRFSGRQFSNSRSEMNVSTLELGDSALYLCASSFGDRAHNEQFFGPGTRLTVL.